This TCR beta chain was sequenced during a study of glioma-infiltrating T cells. Overall study findings and caveats: Tissue and blood shared very few CDR3 sequences. Above-expected tissue-blood divergence occurred in all gliomas, most in low-grade ones.

This clonotype was seen only a few times. What it binds is unknown. The iRepertoire nested amplicon-rescue multiplex PCR amplified TCR alpha and beta CDR3s from RNA. Input was roughly 85-400 ng of tissue mRNA or PBMC total RNA. TCRdb called the multiplex PCR reads again in MiXCR, with one record for every CDR3 protein. This sample has about 200,000 distinct CDR3 sequences, with around 32% found just once. This receptor was obtained from a human donor with low-grade glioma or glioblastoma, undergoing nonglioma brain surgery, or in good health (not recorded which). The sequenced sample was glioma tissue, nonneoplastic brain tissue, or PBMCs (not recorded which).

CDR3 protein: CASSTAHRSSYEQYF. The CDR3 DNA reads as TGTGCCAGTAGTACCGCACATAGGAGCTCCTACGAGCAGTACTTC. This chain uses TRBV19 with TRBJ2-7; D gene ambiguous. V was clipped by 4 bases and J by 0 bases, with 13 bases between them. This CDR3 has 15 residues. Germline V CDR1 and CDR2: LNHDA, SQIVND (reference sequence).